In this sample, the clone carrying this T cell receptor (beta chain) turned up a few times. As yet, its antigen is unknown. The sample has other DNA sequences that encode this CDR3 too. This entry belongs to a study of beta chain features in type 1 diabetes. Findings and caveats of the study: TCRB CDR3s from Type 1 diabetes patients were moderately but significantly shorter in all four CD4+ subsets.

The CDR3 sequence is 11 residues long. The germline V gene has CDR1 SQVTM and CDR2 ANQGSEA. Trimming left V 7 bases short and J 4 bases short, with 10 bases between. Expressed TCRB transcripts were sequenced after all isolated RNA was converted to cDNA. The assay was immunoSEQ multiplex PCR, and TCRdb's table has in-frame clones only and misses some. This repertoire shows over 600,000 clones, around 12% found once; its top ten account for roughly 0.11%. The chain recombines TRBV29-1 with TRBJ1-2; D is perhaps TRBD1 (6 bases). The TCR comes from a man aged 25-45 years with type 1 diabetes. Sequenced sample: naive CD4+ T cells from blood. The CDR3 DNA is TGCAGCGGGCAGGGGTCCTATGGCTACACCTTC. Translating gives CSGQGSYGYTF.